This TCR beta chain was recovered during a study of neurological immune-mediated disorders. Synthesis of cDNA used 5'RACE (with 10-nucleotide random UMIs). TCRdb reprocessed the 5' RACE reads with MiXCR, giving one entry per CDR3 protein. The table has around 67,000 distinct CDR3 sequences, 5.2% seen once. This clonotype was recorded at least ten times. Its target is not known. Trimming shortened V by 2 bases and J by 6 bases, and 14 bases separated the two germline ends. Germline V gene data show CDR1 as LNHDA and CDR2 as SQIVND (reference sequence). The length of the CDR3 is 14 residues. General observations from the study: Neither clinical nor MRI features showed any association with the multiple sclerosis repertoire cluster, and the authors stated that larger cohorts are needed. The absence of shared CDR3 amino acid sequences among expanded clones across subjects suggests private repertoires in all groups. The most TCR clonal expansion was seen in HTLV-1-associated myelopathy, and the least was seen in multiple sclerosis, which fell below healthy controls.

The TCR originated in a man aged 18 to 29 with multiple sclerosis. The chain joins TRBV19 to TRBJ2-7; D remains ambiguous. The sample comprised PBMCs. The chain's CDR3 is CASSISSIHLEQYF. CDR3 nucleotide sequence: TGTGCCAGTAGTATAAGCTCAATCCACCTCGAGCAGTACTTC. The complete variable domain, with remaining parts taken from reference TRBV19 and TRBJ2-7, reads DGGITQSPKYLFRKEGQNVTLSCEQNLNHDAMYWYRQDPGQGLRLIYYSQIVNDFQKGDIAEGYSVSREKKESFPLTVTSAQKNPTAFYLCASSISSIHLEQYFGPGTRLTVT.